This T cell receptor (beta chain) was documented in a study of OX40 agonist ivuxolimab in advanced cancers. In germline, CDR1 is MNHNS, CDR2 SASEGT. V lost 3 bases, J lost 6 bases, and 12 bases lay in between. This CDR3 has 13 residues. Measured with immunoSEQ multiplex PCR; TCRdb has only the in-frame clones, and not every one. The repertoire holds tens of thousands of clones, with approximately 89% as singletons. This chain connects TRBV6-1 to TRBJ2-7; D may be TRBD1 or TRBD2 (5 bases each). Source: CD4+ or CD8+ T cells sorted from blood, taken in a trial of the OX40 agonist ivuxolimab. This sequence was found in an adult with an advanced solid tumor such as melanoma, head and neck, liver or kidney cancer. The CDR3 spells CASSDQGPSEQYF. CDR3 nucleotides: TGTGCCAGCAGTGACCAGGGACCCAGCGAGCAGTACTTC.